This TCR beta chain stems from a study of blood T cell repertoires in COVID-19. Clones were sequenced by immunoSEQ multiplex PCR, and TCRdb holds only the in-frame ones, with some missing. The top ten clones hold about 2.9% of a sample with fewer than 55,000 clones, around 90% of them seen once. This CDR3 is built from 15 residues. The germline V gene has CDR1 LNHDA and CDR2 SQIVND (reference sequence). Trimming cost V 1 base and J 0 bases, with 7 bases left between them. Sequencing was carried out using peripheral blood. The TCR comes from a man between 50 and 59 years old with active COVID-19. The chain recombines TRBV19 with TRBJ2-1; a possible D gene is TRBD1 (5 bases). The CDR3 region is CASSIGQNSYNEQFF. Here the CDR3 DNA reads TGTGCCAGTAGTATAGGACAGAACTCCTACAATGAGCAGTTCTTC.